This TCR beta chain emerged from a study of blood T cell repertoires in COVID-19. The CDR3 length is 14 residues. Germline V gene lookup returns CDR1 SGHRS and CDR2 YFSETQ. Trimming took 0 bases from V and 5 from J, leaving 11 bases between them. Using immunoSEQ multiplex PCR, the repertoire was profiled, and TCRdb retains in-frame clones only, with some absent. The sample carries 200,000 to 250,000 clones, approximately 80% recorded once. The TCR was taken from a man aged 35 to 55 who had recovered from COVID-19. The specimen sequenced was PBMCs or T cells enriched from blood (not recorded which). The genes are TRBV5-1 and TRBJ2-5, with D unresolved. The CDR3 DNA reads TGCGCCAGCAGCTTGGCAACGAATGGCGAGACCCAGTACTTC. Its translation: CASSLATNGETQYF.